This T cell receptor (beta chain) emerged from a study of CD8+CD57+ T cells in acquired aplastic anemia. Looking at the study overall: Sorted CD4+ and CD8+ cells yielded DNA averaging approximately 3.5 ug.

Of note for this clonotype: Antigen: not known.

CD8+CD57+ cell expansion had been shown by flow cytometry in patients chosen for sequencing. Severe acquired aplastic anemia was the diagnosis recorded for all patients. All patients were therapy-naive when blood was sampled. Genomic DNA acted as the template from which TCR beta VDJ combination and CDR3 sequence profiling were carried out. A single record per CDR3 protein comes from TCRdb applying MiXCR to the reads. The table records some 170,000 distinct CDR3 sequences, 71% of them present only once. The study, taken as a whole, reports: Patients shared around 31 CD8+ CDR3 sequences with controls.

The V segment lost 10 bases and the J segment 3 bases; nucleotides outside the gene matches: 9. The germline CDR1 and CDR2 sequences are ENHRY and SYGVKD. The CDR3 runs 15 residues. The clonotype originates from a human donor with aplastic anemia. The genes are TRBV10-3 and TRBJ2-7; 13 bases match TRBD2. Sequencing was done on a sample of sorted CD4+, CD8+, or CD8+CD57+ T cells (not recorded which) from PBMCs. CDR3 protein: CATRGLAGRGYEQYF. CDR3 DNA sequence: TGTGCCACAAGGGGACTAGCGGGACGGGGCTACGAGCAGTACTTC.